This passage covers 24 T cell receptor beta chains from one sample sequenced in a study of blood T cell repertoires in COVID-19. Repertoires were generated with immunoSEQ multiplex PCR, while TCRdb's copy carries only in-frame clones and drops some. The sample includes roughly 410,000 clones, around nine tenths seen only once; the top ten take approximately 1.5%. The specimen sequenced was peripheral blood. Receptors originate from a woman between 40 and 50 years old with COVID-19, enrolled during active disease.

V usage is TRBV14 and J usage is TRBJ1-6; D is uncertain. V was shortened by 6 bases and J by 7 bases, with 13 bases between the two germline ends. The germline CDR1 and CDR2 sequences are SGHDN and FVKESK. CDR3 length: 14 amino acids. The CDR3: CASRLPGFNSPLHF. CDR3 nucleotide sequence: TGTGCCAGCAGGCTCCCGGGGTTCAATTCACCCCTCCACTTT.

This sequence joins TRBV5-1 and TRBJ2-5; weak D call: TRBD2 (5 bases). CDR1 is SGHRS and CDR2 is YFSETQ in the germline V gene. The CDR3 extends over 13 amino acids. Trimming left V 5 bases short and J 2 bases short, with 10 bases between. CDR3 residues: CASRYTSQETQYF. In nucleotides, the CDR3 is TGCGCCAGCAGGTACACTAGTCAAGAGACCCAGTACTTC.

The genes are TRBV5-4 and TRBJ2-7; D is perhaps TRBD1 (6 bases). Trimming cost V 2 bases and J 3 bases, with 15 bases left between them. Germline V gene data show CDR1 as SGHNT and CDR2 as YYREEE (reference sequence). The CDR3 length is 15 residues. The CDR3 loop reads CASSFGGSRFYEQYF. The CDR3 DNA sequence: TGTGCCAGCAGCTTTGGGGGCTCCAGATTCTACGAGCAGTACTTC. The variable domain in full, with the rest retrieved from reference TRBV5-4 and TRBJ2-7, is ETGVTQSPTHLIKTRGQQVTLRCSSQSGHNTVSWYQQALGQGPQFIFQYYREEENGRGNFPPRFSGLQFPNYSSELNVNALELDDSALYLCASSFGGSRFYEQYFGPGTRLTVT.

The gene calls are TRBV29-1 and TRBJ2-1, with 16 bases lining up with TRBD2. CDR1 and CDR2 from the germline V gene are SQVTM and ANQGSEA. After removal of 6 bases from V and 2 bases from J, the junction contained 10 bases not matched to a gene. The CDR3 length is 18 residues. The CDR3 DNA reads as TGCAGCGTCCGGGGGGCAGGGACTAGCGGGAGGGCCTACAATGAGCAGTTCTTC. Its protein product is CSVRGAGTSGRAYNEQFF.

V usage is TRBV19 and J usage is TRBJ1-2; no reliable D call. The CDR3 totals 16 residues. CDR1 is LNHDA and CDR2 is SQIVND in the germline V gene (reference sequence). Trimming took 9 bases from V and 6 from J, leaving 26 bases between them. CDR3 sequence: CASRNTGRAIRDGYTF. CDR3 coding DNA: TGTGCCAGCCGGAACACGGGAAGGGCGATCAGAGATGGCTACACCTTC.

This chain joins TRBV19 and TRBJ1-2, with TRBD1 as a possible D gene (6 bases). In germline, CDR1 is LNHDA, CDR2 SQIVND (reference sequence). The length of the CDR3 is 13 residues. Trimming removed 5 bases at V and 3 bases at J, with 10 bases between. The CDR3 nucleotides read TGTGCCAGTAGTCCGACAGGTCACTATGGCTACACCTTC. Protein: CASSPTGHYGYTF. Based on the CDR3 plus reference TRBV19 and TRBJ1-2, the full variable domain is DGGITQSPKYLFRKEGQNVTLSCEQNLNHDAMYWYRQDPGQGLRLIYYSQIVNDFQKGDIAEGYSVSREKKESFPLTVTSAQKNPTAFYLCASSPTGHYGYTFGSGTRLTVV.

This clone has only one observation. The CDR3 is CAISDLAGGSYEQYF. CDR3 coding DNA: TGTGCCATCAGTGACCTAGCGGGAGGATCCTACGAGCAGTACTTC. This chain joins TRBV10-3 and TRBJ2-7, with 11 positions matching TRBD2. The CDR3 totals 15 residues. V shed 3 bases and J 1 base; nucleotides not matched to a gene: 2. Germline loops: CDR1 ENHRY, CDR2 SYGVKD.

The rearrangement links TRBV18 to TRBJ2-2, with D maybe TRBD2 (6 bases). The CDR3 consists of 15 residues. Germline V lookup: CDR1 KGHSH, CDR2 LQKENI. V was clipped by 3 bases and J by 4 bases, with 12 bases between them. The CDR3 coding sequence is TGTGCCAGCTCACCCCCCGGGAGACCCACCGGGGAGCTGTTTTTT. Translating gives CASSPPGRPTGELFF.

V usage is TRBV4-3 and J usage is TRBJ2-3, with D maybe TRBD2 (6 bases). V dropped 0 bases and J dropped 1 base, with 8 bases sitting between them. The CDR3 is 15 residues long. Per the germline V gene, CDR1 is LGHNA and CDR2 is YSLEER. CDR3 coding DNA: TGCGCCAGCAGCCAAGAGCTAGCGCGCACAGATACGCAGTATTTT. Protein product: CASSQELARTDTQYF.

The chain combines TRBV15 with TRBJ2-7; a weak D match, TRBD2 (6 bases). Trimming took off 5 bases at V and 7 bases at J, with 18 bases between the two ends. Germline assignment: CDR1 LNHNV and CDR2 YYDKDF (reference sequence). The CDR3 covers 14 residues. The CDR3 region is CATSPEITGVEQYF. CDR3 DNA: TGTGCCACCAGCCCAGAGATAACGGGGGTAGAGCAGTACTTC.

The chain uses TRBV30 and TRBJ1-2; tentatively, D is TRBD1 (6 bases). V shed 3 bases and J shed 3 bases, with 11 bases lying between them. Germline V gene lookup returns CDR1 GTSNPN and CDR2 SVGIG (reference sequence). This CDR3 spans 13 amino acids. The CDR3 here is CAWSRQVDYGYTF. The CDR3 DNA sequence: TGTGCCTGGAGCCGACAGGTGGACTATGGCTACACCTTC.

The V call is TRBV2, the J call TRBJ1-6; D may be TRBD1 (5 bases). Germline assignment: CDR1 SNHLY and CDR2 FYNNEI. This CDR3 is built from 14 residues. Trimming pared 7 bases from V and 6 bases from J, leaving 13 bases between. DNA of the CDR3: TGTGCCAGCACTTCAGACAGCCGTAATTCACCCCTCCACTTT. Its protein is CASTSDSRNSPLHF.

This clone was detected once. This chain joins TRBV25-1 and TRBJ1-5; tentative D call: TRBD1 (5 bases). Germline V gives CDR1 MGHDK, CDR2 SYGVNS. V shed 3 bases and J shed 6 bases, with 12 bases lying between them. The CDR3 is made up of 14 amino acids. In nucleotides, the CDR3 is TGTGCCAGCAGTGAGGCAGGGTTCAGTCAGCCCCAGCATTTT. This encodes CASSEAGFSQPQHF.

In its sample, this clone was seen once. The chain links TRBV5-4 to TRBJ2-7; 7 bases match TRBD1. The CDR3 covers 14 residues. Germline lookup yields CDR1 SGHNT and CDR2 YYREEE (reference sequence). Trimming took 4 bases from V and 7 from J; bases not matched to a gene: 11. Here the CDR3 reads CASSPRDRSREQYF. CDR3 nucleotides: TGTGCCAGCAGCCCCCGGGACAGATCTAGGGAGCAGTACTTC.

The chain couples TRBV28 to TRBJ1-5, with TRBD1 matching over 9 bases. CDR3 size: 16 residues. Germline loops: CDR1 MDHEN, CDR2 SYDVKM. V shed 0 bases, J shed 6 bases, and the junction held 6 bases outside the gene matches. CDR3 in amino acids: CASSLWGQGSFQPQHF. The CDR3 region has the DNA TGTGCCAGCAGTTTATGGGGACAGGGCTCTTTTCAGCCCCAGCATTTT.

Only one count was recorded for this clone. The chain is built from TRBV28 and TRBJ2-7; TRBD2 agrees at 9 bases. Germline loops: CDR1 MDHEN, CDR2 SYDVKM. The CDR3 has 19 amino acids. V lost 6 bases, J lost 0 bases, and 18 bases stayed unmatched. The CDR3 bases are TGTGCCAGCAGGCCCCCCCTATCTCGCGGCGGGAGGGACTCCTACGAGCAGTACTTC. Translation gives CASRPPLSRGGRDSYEQYF.

The CDR3: CASSAGQGSYGYTF. CDR3 sequence (DNA): TGTGCCAGCAGTGCCGGACAGGGGAGCTATGGCTACACCTTC. The rearrangement uses TRBV2 and TRBJ1-2, with 9 positions matching TRBD1. The CDR3 runs 14 residues. In germline, CDR1 is SNHLY, CDR2 FYNNEI. V shed 4 bases, J shed 4 bases, and the junction held 4 bases outside the gene matches.

The chain combines TRBV6-5 with TRBJ2-7; 11 nucleotides agree with TRBD1. After removal of 0 bases from V and 7 bases from J, the junction contained 8 bases not matched to a gene. There are 16 residues in the CDR3. Germline V gene lookup returns CDR1 MNHEY and CDR2 SVGAGI. The CDR3 coding sequence is TGTGCCAGCAGTTACTCTCCGGGACAGGGGGTGGGTGAGCAGTACTTC. This gives the protein CASSYSPGQGVGEQYF.

The V and J genes are TRBV5-1 and TRBJ2-2; D remains ambiguous. The CDR3 is 13 residues long. Germline CDR1 SGHRS, CDR2 YFSETQ. Trimming removed 0 bases from V and 7 bases from J, with 7 bases in between. The CDR3 nucleotides are TGCGCCAGCAGCTTGGCCAAAAACGGGGAGCTGTTTTTT. As protein: CASSLAKNGELFF.

The rearrangement uses TRBV28 and TRBJ1-5; TRBD1 matches 9 bases. With V trimmed by 4 bases and J by 4 bases, 8 bases remained unmatched. The CDR3 totals 16 residues. Looked up from germline, CDR1 is MDHEN and CDR2 is SYDVKM. CDR3 loop: CASSSGTGWRNQPQHF. CDR3 coding DNA: TGTGCCAGCAGTTCCGGGACAGGGTGGCGAAATCAGCCCCAGCATTTT. Looking up the rest from reference TRBV28 and TRBJ1-5 gives the full variable domain: DVKVTQSSRYLVKRTGEKVFLECVQDMDHENMFWYRQDPGLGLRLIYFSYDVKMKEKGDIPEGYSVSREKKERFSLILESASTNQTSMYLCASSSGTGWRNQPQHFGDGTRLSIL.

V is TRBV30 and J is TRBJ1-3; tentative D call: TRBD1 (5 bases). CDR1 and CDR2 from the germline V gene are GTSNPN and SVGIG (reference sequence). The CDR3 contains 15 residues. V was shortened by 2 bases and J by 2 bases, with 13 bases between the two germline ends. The chain's CDR3 is CAWSIRAAAGNTIYF. DNA of the CDR3: TGTGCCTGGAGTATCAGGGCGGCAGCTGGAAACACCATATATTTT.

Worth noting for this clone: The same CDR3 is also encoded by other DNA sequences in this sample. This rearrangement joins TRBV2 to TRBJ1-1; 8 bases map to TRBD1. V trimming: 4 bases; J trimming: 1 base; junction bases outside the gene matches: 2. Germline-derived CDR1 and CDR2 are SNHLY and FYNNEI. The CDR3 sequence is 14 residues long. The CDR3 sequence is CASSVDRGNTEAFF. The CDR3 nucleotides are TGTGCCAGCAGTGTTGACAGGGGGAACACTGAAGCTTTCTTT.

This clone was seen only once. This chain uses TRBV27 with TRBJ1-1, with D tentatively TRBD1 (6 bases). Between the trimmed V and J ends, which lost 6 bases and 0 bases, there was a span of 11 bases. Germline values: CDR1 MNHEY, CDR2 SMNVEV (reference sequence). The CDR3 has 14 amino acids. CDR3 nucleotide sequence: TGTGCCAGCAGCGATCAGGGGCTGAACACTGAAGCTTTCTTT. Residues: CASSDQGLNTEAFF.

The V and J genes are TRBV5-4 and TRBJ1-6; maybe TRBD1 (5 bases). V lost 0 bases, J lost 7 bases, and 14 bases lay in between. The CDR3 sequence is 16 residues long. Germline V CDR1 and CDR2: SGHNT, YYREEE (reference sequence). CDR3 region: CASSLGPREPNSPLHF. Written as DNA, the CDR3 is TGTGCCAGCAGCTTGGGACCCAGGGAACCAAATTCACCCCTCCACTTT.